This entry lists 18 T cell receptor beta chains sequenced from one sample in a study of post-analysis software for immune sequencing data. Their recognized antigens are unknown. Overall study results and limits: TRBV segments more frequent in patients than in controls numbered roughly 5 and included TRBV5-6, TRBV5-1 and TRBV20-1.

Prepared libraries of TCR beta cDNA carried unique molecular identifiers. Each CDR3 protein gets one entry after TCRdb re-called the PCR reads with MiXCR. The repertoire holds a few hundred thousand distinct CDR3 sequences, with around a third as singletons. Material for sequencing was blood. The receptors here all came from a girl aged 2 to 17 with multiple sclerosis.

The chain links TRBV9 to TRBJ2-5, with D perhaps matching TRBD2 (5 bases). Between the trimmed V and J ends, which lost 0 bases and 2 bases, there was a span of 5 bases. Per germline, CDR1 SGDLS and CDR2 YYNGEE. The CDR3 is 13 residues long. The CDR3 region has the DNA TGTGCCAGCAGCGTAGGGGAGCAAGAGACCCAGTACTTC. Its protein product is CASSVGEQETQYF.

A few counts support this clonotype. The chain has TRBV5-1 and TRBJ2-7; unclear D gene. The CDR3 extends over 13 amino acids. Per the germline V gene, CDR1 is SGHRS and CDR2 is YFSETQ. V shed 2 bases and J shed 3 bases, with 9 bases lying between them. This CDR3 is CASSLAGRYEQYF. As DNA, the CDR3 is TGCGCCAGCAGCTTAGCAGGCCGCTACGAGCAGTACTTC.

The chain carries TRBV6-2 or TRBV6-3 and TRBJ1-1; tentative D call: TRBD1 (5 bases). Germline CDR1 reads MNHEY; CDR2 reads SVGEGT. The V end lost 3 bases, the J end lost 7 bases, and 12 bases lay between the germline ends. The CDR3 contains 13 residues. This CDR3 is CASSYTTVGEAFF. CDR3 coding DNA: TGTGCCAGCAGTTATACGACAGTGGGTGAAGCTTTCTTT.

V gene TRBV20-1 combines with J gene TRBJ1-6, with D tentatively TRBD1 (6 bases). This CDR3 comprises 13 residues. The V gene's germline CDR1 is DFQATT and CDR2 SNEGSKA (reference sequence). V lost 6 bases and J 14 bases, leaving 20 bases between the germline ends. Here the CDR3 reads CSAPDGLRGALHF. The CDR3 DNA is TGCAGTGCCCCGGATGGGCTGAGGGGGGCCCTCCACTTT.

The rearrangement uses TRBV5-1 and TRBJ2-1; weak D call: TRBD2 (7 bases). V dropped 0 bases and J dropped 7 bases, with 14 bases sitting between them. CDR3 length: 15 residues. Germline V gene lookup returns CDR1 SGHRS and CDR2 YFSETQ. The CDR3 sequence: CASSLGNGGRNEQFF. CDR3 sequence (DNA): TGCGCCAGCAGCTTGGGCAACGGGGGGCGTAATGAGCAGTTCTTC.

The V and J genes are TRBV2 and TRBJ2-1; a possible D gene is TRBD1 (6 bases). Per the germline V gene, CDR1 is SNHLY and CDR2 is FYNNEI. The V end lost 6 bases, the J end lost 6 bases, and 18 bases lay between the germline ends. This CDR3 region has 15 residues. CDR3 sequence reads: CASRQQGGGFNEQFF. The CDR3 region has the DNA TGTGCCAGCAGACAACAGGGTGGCGGGTTCAATGAGCAGTTCTTC.

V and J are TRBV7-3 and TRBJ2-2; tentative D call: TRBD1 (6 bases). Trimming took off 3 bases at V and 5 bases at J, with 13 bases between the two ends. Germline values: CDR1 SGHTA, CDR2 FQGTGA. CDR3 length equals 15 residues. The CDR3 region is CASSFSRGLTGELFF. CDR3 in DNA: TGTGCCAGCAGCTTTTCCAGGGGATTAACCGGGGAGCTGTTTTTT. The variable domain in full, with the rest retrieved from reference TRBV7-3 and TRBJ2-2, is GAGVSQTPSNKVTEKGKYVELRCDPISGHTALYWYRQSLGQGPEFLIYFQGTGAADDSGLPNDRFFAVRPEGSVSTLKIQRTERGDSAVYLCASSFSRGLTGELFFGEGSRLTVL.

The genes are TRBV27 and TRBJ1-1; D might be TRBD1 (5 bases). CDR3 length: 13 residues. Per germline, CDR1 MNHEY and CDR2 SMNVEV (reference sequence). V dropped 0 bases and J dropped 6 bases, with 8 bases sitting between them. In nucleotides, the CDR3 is TGTGCCAGCAGTTTATCTGGGACGGCTGAAGCTTTCTTT. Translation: CASSLSGTAEAFF.

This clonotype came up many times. The CDR3 nucleotides read TGTGCCAGCAGCCCCTCGGACGGGATGGGGACCATTCAGTACTTC. Translating gives CASSPSDGMGTIQYF. The rearrangement joins TRBV5-5 to TRBJ2-4, with D possibly being TRBD1 or TRBD2 (5 bases each). The CDR3 spans 15 residues. Deletions cut 4 bases from V and 9 bases from J, with 20 bases between. From germline, CDR1 is SGHKS and CDR2 YYEKEE (reference sequence).

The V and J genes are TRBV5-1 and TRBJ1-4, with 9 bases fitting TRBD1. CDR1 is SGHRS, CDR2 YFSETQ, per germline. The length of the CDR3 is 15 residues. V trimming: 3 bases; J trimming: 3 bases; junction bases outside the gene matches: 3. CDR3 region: CASSSGQGSNEKLFF. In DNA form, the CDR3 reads TGCGCCAGCAGCTCTGGACAGGGGTCTAATGAAAAACTGTTTTTT.

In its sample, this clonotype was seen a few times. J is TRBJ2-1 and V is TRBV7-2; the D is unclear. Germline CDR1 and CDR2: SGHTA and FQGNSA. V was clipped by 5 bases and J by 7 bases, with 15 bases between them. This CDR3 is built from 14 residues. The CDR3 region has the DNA TGTGCCAGCAGCCGAGACTTGGTCGGTAATGAGCAGTTCTTC. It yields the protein CASSRDLVGNEQFF.

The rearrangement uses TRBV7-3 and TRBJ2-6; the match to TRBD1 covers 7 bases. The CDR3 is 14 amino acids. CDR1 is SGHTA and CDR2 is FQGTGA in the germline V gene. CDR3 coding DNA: TGTGCGTCCAAGGGGGCAGCTGGGGCCAACGTCCTGACTTTC. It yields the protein CASKGAAGANVLTF.

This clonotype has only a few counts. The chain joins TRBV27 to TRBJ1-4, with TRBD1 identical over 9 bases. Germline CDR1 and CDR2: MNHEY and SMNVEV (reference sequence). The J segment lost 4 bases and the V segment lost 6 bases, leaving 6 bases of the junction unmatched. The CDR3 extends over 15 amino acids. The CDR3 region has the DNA TGTGCCAGCAGGCCCACGGGACAGGGTAATGAAAAACTGTTTTTT. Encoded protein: CASRPTGQGNEKLFF. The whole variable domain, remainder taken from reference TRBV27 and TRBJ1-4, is EAQVTQNPRYLITVTGKKLTVTCSQNMNHEYMSWYRQDPGLGLRQIYYSMNVEVTDKGDVPEGYKVSRKEKRNFPLILESPSPNQTSLYFCASRPTGQGNEKLFFGSGTQLSVL.

The CDR3 is CSVVSGVTGGIEYF. The CDR3 region has the DNA TGCAGCGTTGTCTCCGGCGTAACGGGGGGTATCGAGTACTTC. The chain uses TRBV29-1 and TRBJ2-7; 7 nucleotides agree with TRBD2. Germline V lookup: CDR1 SQVTM, CDR2 ANQGSEA. The trim removed 4 bases at V and 11 bases at J, leaving 17 bases unmatched. There are 14 residues in the CDR3.

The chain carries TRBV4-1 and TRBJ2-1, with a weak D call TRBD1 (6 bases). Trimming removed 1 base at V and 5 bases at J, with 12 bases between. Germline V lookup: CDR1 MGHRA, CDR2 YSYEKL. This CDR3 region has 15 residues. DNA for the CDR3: TGCGCCAGCAGCCAAGGCAGGGGCCCCCACAATGAGCAGTTCTTC. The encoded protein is CASSQGRGPHNEQFF.

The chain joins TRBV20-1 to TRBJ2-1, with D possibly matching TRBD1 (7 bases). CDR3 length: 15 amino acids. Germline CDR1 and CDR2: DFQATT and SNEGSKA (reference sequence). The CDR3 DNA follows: TGCAGCGCTCCTCGGCCAGGGGGGTCCTACAATGAGCAGTTCTTC. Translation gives CSAPRPGGSYNEQFF.

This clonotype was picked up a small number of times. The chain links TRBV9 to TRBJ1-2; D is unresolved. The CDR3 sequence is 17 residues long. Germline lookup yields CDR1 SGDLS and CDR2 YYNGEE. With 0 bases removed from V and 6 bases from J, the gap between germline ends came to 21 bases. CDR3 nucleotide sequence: TGTGCCAGCAGCGTAGTTCACCCCGACTCTTTGTTCCATGGCTACACCTTC. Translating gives CASSVVHPDSLFHGYTF. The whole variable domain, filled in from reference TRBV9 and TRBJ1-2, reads DSGVTQTPKHLITATGQRVTLRCSPRSGDLSVYWYQQSLDQGLQFLIQYYNGEERAKGNILERFSAQQFPDLHSELNLSSLELGDSALYFCASSVVHPDSLFHGYTFGSGTRLTVV.

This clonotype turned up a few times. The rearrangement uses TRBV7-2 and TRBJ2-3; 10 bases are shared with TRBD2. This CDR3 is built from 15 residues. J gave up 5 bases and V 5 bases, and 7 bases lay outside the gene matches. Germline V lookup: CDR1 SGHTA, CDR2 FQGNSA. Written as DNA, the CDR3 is TGTGCCAGCAGCCTTAGCGGGGGGTACCTAGATACGCAGTATTTT. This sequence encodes CASSLSGGYLDTQYF. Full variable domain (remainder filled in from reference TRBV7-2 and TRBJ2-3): GAGVSQSPSNKVTEKGKDVELRCDPISGHTALYWYRQSLGQGLEFLIYFQGNSAPDKSGLPSDRFSAERTGGSVSTLTIQRTQQEDSAVYLCASSLSGGYLDTQYFGPGTRLTVL.